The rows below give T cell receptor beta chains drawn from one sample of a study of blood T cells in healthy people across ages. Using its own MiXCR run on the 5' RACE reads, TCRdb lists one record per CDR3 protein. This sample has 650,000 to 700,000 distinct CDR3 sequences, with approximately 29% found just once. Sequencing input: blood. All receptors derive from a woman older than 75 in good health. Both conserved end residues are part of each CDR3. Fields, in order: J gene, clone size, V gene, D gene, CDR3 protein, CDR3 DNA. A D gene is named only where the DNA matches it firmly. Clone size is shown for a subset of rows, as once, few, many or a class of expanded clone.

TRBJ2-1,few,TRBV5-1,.,CASSLGQISYNEQFF,TGCGCCAGCAGCTTGGGGCAGATCTCCTACAATGAGCAGTTCTTC
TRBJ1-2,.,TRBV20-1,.,CSAREWAPGSGYTF,TGCAGTGCTAGGGAGTGGGCGCCTGGTAGTGGCTACACCTTC
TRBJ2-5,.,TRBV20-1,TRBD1,CSARDPGQGLETQYF,TGCAGTGCTAGAGATCCGGGACAGGGGTTGGAGACCCAGTACTTC
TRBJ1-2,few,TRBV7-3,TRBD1,CASSLAPGTGGGYTF,TGTGCCAGCAGCTTAGCCCCCGGGACAGGAGGCGGCTACACCTTC
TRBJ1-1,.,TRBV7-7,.,CASSLAVGAEAFF,TGTGCCAGCAGCTTGGCTGTGGGGGCTGAAGCTTTCTTT
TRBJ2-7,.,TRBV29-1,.,CSVDFSQGDDYEQYF,TGCAGCGTTGACTTTTCCCAGGGAGATGACTACGAGCAGTACTTC
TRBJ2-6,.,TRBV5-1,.,CASSSYPSGALGLMAGANVLTF,TGCGCCAGCAGCTCATACCCCTCGGGGGCGCTGGGTCTTATGGCTGGGGCCAACGTCCTGACTTTC
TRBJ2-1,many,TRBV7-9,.,CASGSGQLYNEQFF,TGTGCCAGCGGGTCAGGGCAGCTCTACAATGAGCAGTTCTTC
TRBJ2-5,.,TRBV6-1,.,CASSEAGLLQETQYF,TGTGCCAGCAGTGAAGCGGGACTGCTCCAAGAGACCCAGTACTTC
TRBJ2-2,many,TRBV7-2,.,CASSLLGSGELFF,TGTGCCAGCAGCTTACTTGGGTCCGGGGAGCTGTTTTTT
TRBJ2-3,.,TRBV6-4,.,CASSDSGESDTQYF,TGTGCCAGCAGTGACTCAGGGGAGTCAGATACGCAGTATTTT
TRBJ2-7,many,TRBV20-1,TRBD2,CSARDLAGGPYEQYF,TGCAGTGCTAGAGATCTAGCGGGGGGCCCCTACGAGCAGTACTTC
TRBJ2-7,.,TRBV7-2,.,CASSLGGGGPSGSEQYF,TGTGCCAGCAGCTTAGGGGGCGGGGGCCCTTCGGGGAGCGAGCAGTACTTC
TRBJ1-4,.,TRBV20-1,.,CSARNRDPNEKLFF,TGCAGTGCTAGAAACAGGGACCCTAACGAAAAACTGTTTTTT
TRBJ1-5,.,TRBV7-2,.,CASSLGTNVFQPQHF,TGTGCCAGCAGCTTAGGGACAAACGTCTTCCAGCCCCAGCATTTT
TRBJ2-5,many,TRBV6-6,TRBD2,CASSLSGTNMETQYF,TGTGCCAGCAGTTTGTCCGGGACTAATATGGAGACCCAGTACTTC
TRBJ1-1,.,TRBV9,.,CASSVAPTVARGTEAFF,TGTGCCAGCAGCGTAGCTCCGACAGTCGCCCGAGGAACTGAAGCTTTCTTT
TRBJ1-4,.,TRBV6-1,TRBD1,CASTLTGGITNEKRFF,TGTGCCAGCACCCTGACAGGGGGCATAACTAATGAAAAACGGTTTTTT
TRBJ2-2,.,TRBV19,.,CASSRGGELFF,TGTGCCAGTAGTCGGGGCGGGGAGCTGTTTTTT
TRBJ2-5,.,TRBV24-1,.,CATSDNGAQETQYF,TGTGCCACCAGTGATAATGGAGCCCAAGAGACCCAGTACTTC
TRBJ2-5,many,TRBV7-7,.,CASSSAGSETQYF,TGTGCCAGCAGCTCAGCAGGGTCAGAGACCCAGTACTTC
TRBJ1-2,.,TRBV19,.,CASSNPTTGENGYTF,TGTGCCAGTAGTAACCCCACGACAGGCGAAAATGGCTACACCTTC
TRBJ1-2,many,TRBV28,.,CASSERVYGYTF,TGCGCCAGCAGTGAGAGAGTCTATGGCTACACCTTC
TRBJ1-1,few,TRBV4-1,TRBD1,CASSAPGQGRTEAFF,TGCGCCAGCAGCGCGCCGGGACAGGGGAGGACTGAAGCTTTCTTT
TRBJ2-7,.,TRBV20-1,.,CSAIPPGRDIPYEQYF,TGCAGTGCTATCCCGCCGGGGAGGGACATTCCCTACGAGCAGTACTTC
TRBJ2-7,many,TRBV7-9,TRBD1,CASSLNRGSEQYF,TGTGCCAGCAGCTTAAACAGGGGAAGTGAGCAGTACTTC
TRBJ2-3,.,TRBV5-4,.,CASRRGGWDTQYF,TGTGCCAGCAGGAGGGGGGGGTGGGATACGCAGTATTTT
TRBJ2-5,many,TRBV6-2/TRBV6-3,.,CASSYSNGAGETQYF,TGTGCCAGCAGTTACTCGAACGGGGCCGGAGAGACCCAGTACTTC
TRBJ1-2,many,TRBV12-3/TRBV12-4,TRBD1,CASTMTGGYGYTF,TGTGCCAGCACCATGACAGGGGGTTATGGCTACACCTTC
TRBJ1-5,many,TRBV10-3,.,CASATGGDQPQHF,TGTGCCTCCGCAACTGGGGGGGATCAGCCCCAGCATTTT
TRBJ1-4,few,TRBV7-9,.,CASRLGTVGEKLFF,TGTGCCAGCAGATTAGGGACGGTCGGGGAAAAACTGTTTTTT
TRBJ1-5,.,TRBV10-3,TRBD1,CASRDSNSNQPQHF,TGTGCTAGTAGGGACAGTAATAGCAATCAGCCCCAGCATTTT
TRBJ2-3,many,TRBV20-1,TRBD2,CSARTPSGGADTQYF,TGCAGTGCTAGAACCCCTAGCGGGGGTGCAGATACGCAGTATTTT
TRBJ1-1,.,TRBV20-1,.,CSARDRLRNTEAFF,TGCAGTGCTAGAGATAGACTACGCAACACTGAAGCTTTCTTT
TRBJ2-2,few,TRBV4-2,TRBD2,CASSQGSGGVGTGELFF,TGTGCCAGCAGCCAAGGTAGCGGGGGGGTCGGCACCGGGGAGCTGTTTTTT
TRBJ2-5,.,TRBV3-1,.,CASSQDLKSGQTQYF,TGTGCCAGCAGCCAAGATTTGAAGTCTGGACAGACCCAGTACTTC
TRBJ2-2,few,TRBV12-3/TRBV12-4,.,CASRPSGTPTGELFF,TGTGCCAGCCGACCCTCCGGGACTCCGACCGGGGAGCTGTTTTTT
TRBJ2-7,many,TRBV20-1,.,CSAEGKSYEQYF,TGCAGTGCCGAAGGCAAATCCTACGAGCAGTACTTC
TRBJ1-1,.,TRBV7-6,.,CASSGRDTEAFF,TGTGCCAGCAGCGGCAGAGACACTGAAGCTTTCTTT
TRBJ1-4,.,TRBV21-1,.,CASSPTGGYEKLFF,TGTGCCAGCAGCCCGACAGGCGGGTATGAAAAACTGTTTTTT
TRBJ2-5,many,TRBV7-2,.,CASSLMTRETQYF,TGTGCCAGCAGCTTAATGACGCGGGAGACCCAGTACTTC